Given below is one T cell receptor (beta chain) in context. Its antigen is not known. Germline V gene lookup returns CDR1 LGHNA and CDR2 YSLEER. Between the trimmed V and J ends, which lost 4 bases and 4 bases, there was a span of 13 bases. The CDR3 totals 14 residues. TCRdb fed the reads into MiXCR, producing one record per CDR3 protein. The sample contains about 350,000 distinct CDR3 sequences, approximately 35% of which appear only once. These data come from a study of T cell repertoires in cytomegalovirus infection. The V gene is TRBV4-3, the J gene TRBJ1-2; perhaps TRBD1 as D (6 bases). The TCR originated in a human donor in good health (CMV status not recorded). Some clones in this sample may be carry-over from other donors' samples. This material consisted of cultured PBMCs, taken from culture after CMV antigen stimulation. CDR3 DNA: TGCGCCAGCAGCCCCGATGGAGGGGGCTATGGCTACACCTTC. Its protein product is CASSPDGGGYGYTF.